This TCR beta chain derives from a study of monozygotic twins with cystic fibrosis. Study summary: Libraries were built from three micrograms of fragmented DNA using approximately 16 PCR cycles. The study's findings and limits: Monozygotic CF twin pairs shared significantly more nucleotide-identical clonotypes than unrelated CF individuals did. J usage was most co-twin-similar in 8 of 16 pairs, V in 13.

The data were produced by immunoSEQ multiplex PCR, yet TCRdb's version contains in-frame clones alone and is incomplete. The sample includes more than 9,500 clones, 85% of them seen just once. Remarks on this clone: Its antigen remains unidentified.

Germline V gene lookup returns CDR1 MRHNA and CDR2 SNTAGT. The CDR3 has 17 amino acids. Germline trimming cut 2 bases from V and 2 bases from J; bases unmatched to any gene: 9. The chain uses TRBV6-4 and TRBJ2-3, with TRBD2 identical over 8 bases. Sample: blood. This sequence originates from a man aged 18 to 35 with cystic fibrosis. CDR3 protein: CASSDAYGLADTDTQYF. CDR3 bases: TGTGCCAGCAGTGACGCGTACGGACTAGCAGACACAGATACGCAGTATTTT.